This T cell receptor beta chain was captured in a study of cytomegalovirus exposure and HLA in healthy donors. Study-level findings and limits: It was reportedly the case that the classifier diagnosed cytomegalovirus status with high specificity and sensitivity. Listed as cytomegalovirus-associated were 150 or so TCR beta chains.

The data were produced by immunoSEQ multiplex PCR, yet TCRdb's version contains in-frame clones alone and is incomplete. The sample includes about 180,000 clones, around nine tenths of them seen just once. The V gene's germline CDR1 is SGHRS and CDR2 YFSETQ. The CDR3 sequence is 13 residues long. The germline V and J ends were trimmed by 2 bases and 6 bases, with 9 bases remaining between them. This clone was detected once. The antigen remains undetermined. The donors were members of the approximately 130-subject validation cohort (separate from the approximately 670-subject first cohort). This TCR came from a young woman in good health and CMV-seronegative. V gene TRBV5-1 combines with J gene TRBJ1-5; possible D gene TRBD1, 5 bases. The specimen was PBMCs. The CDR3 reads CASSFEGAQPQHF. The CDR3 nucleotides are TGCGCCAGCAGCTTTGAAGGGGCTCAGCCCCAGCATTTT.